The 3 T cell receptor beta chains below all came from one sample that was sequenced in a study of T cell responses to AZD1222 COVID-19 vaccine. The assay was immunoSEQ multiplex PCR, and TCRdb's table has in-frame clones only and misses some. The repertoire holds about 100,000 clones, about 94% seen once, with 4.5% to 5% in the top ten. This specimen consisted of peripheral blood, obtained on day 0 of AZD1222 vaccination. Receptors were obtained from an adult in good health.

This clone is deemed medium-sized. The chain is built from TRBV7-3 and TRBJ1-1; tentative D call: TRBD1 (5 bases). The CDR3 has 13 residues. The germline CDR1 and CDR2 sequences are SGHTA and FQGTGA. Trimming shortened V by 2 bases and J by 8 bases, and 12 bases separated the two germline ends. The CDR3 loop reads CASSLGYGTEAFF. In DNA form, the CDR3 reads TGTGCCAGCAGCTTAGGTTACGGGACGGAAGCTTTCTTT. Full variable domain (rest looked up from reference TRBV7-3 and TRBJ1-1): GAGVSQTPSNKVTEKGKYVELRCDPISGHTALYWYRQSLGQGPEFLIYFQGTGAADDSGLPNDRFFAVRPEGSVSTLKIQRTERGDSAVYLCASSLGYGTEAFFGQGTRLTVV.

The CDR3 DNA follows: TGTGCCAGCAGTCTTTTATTCGGGACAGGTTTATACAATGAGCAGTTCTTC. It codes for CASSLLFGTGLYNEQFF. The rearrangement uses TRBV6-6 and TRBJ2-1, with 8 positions matching TRBD1. Losses at the gene ends were 5 bases for V and 4 bases for J; bases not matched to a gene: 13. Germline CDR1 is MNHNY and CDR2 is SVGAGI (reference sequence). This CDR3 is built from 17 residues.

This chain uses TRBV14 with TRBJ1-3; D is possibly TRBD1 (5 bases). The CDR3 is 18 residues long. Germline CDR1 reads SGHDN; CDR2 reads FVKESK. With 5 bases removed from V and 0 bases from J, the gap between germline ends came to 20 bases. The CDR3 reads CASSLSAGTHASGNTIYF. The DNA of the CDR3 is TGTGCCAGCAGCTTATCAGCCGGGACTCATGCCTCTGGAAACACCATATATTTT.